These 8 T cell receptor beta chains were all obtained from the same sample, sequenced in a study of T cell responses to AZD1222 COVID-19 vaccine. TCRdb's table, derived via immunoSEQ multiplex PCR, lists solely in-frame clones and lacks some. The profile shows 80,000 to 130,000 clones, about 89% of them singletons. The specimen was peripheral blood, collected on day 0 of AZD1222 vaccination. These TCRs come from an adult in good health.

The rearrangement uses TRBV5-1 and TRBJ1-2; 7 nucleotides line up with TRBD1. CDR3 length: 16 residues. V lost 0 bases, J lost 4 bases, and 9 bases stayed unmatched. Germline lookup yields CDR1 SGHRS and CDR2 YFSETQ. The CDR3: CASSLAGEGASYGYTF. CDR3 bases: TGCGCCAGCAGCTTGGCCGGGGAGGGGGCCAGCTATGGCTACACCTTC.

Regarding this clone: Compared with germline, one end of the junction differs, possibly owing to a read error. The chain combines TRBV5-5 with TRBJ2-1; 11 bases match TRBD2. The V gene's germline CDR1 is SGHKS and CDR2 YYEKEE (reference sequence). The CDR3 has 15 residues. CDR3 loop: CASSILAGAYNEQFF. In DNA form, the CDR3 reads TGTGCCAGCAGCATACTAGCGGGGGCCTATAATGAGCAGTTCTTC.

The gene calls are TRBV10-3 and TRBJ2-3; TRBD1 is a possible D gene (6 bases). There are 14 residues in the CDR3. The V and J ends lost 11 bases and 2 bases respectively, with 17 bases between them. CDR1 ENHRY and CDR2 SYGVKD come from the germline V gene. CDR3 nucleotide sequence: TGTGCCTCCAGCCCCAGGGGAAACACAGATACGCAGTATTTT. It translates to CASSPRGNTDTQYF.

J is TRBJ2-2 and V is TRBV19; D unresolved. Per germline, CDR1 LNHDA and CDR2 SQIVND (reference sequence). V lost 2 bases, J lost 0 bases, and 7 bases lay in between. This CDR3 comprises 15 residues. CDR3: CASSISAANTGELFF. The CDR3 DNA reads TGTGCCAGTAGTATATCCGCTGCGAACACCGGGGAGCTGTTTTTT. Complete variable domain (other parts from reference TRBV19 and TRBJ2-2): DGGITQSPKYLFRKEGQNVTLSCEQNLNHDAMYWYRQDPGQGLRLIYYSQIVNDFQKGDIAEGYSVSREKKESFPLTVTSAQKNPTAFYLCASSISAANTGELFFGEGSRLTVL.

This clone was found a few times. The genes are TRBV10-1 and TRBJ2-5; 15 bases fit TRBD2. Germline values: CDR1 WNHNN, CDR2 SYGVQD (reference sequence). V was clipped by 5 bases and J by 6 bases; unmatched bases: 7. The CDR3 covers 16 residues. CDR3 nucleotides: TGCGCCAGCAGTCCTCGGACTAGCGGGAGGGCCAAGACCCAGTACTTC. It codes for CASSPRTSGRAKTQYF.

CDR3 nucleotides: TGTGCCAGCAGCGAGGGGGGAGATCAGCCCCAGCATTTT. It is translated as CASSEGGDQPQHF. V is TRBV7-9 and J is TRBJ1-5; D perhaps matches TRBD1 (6 bases). Germline V lookup: CDR1 SEHNR, CDR2 FQNEAQ (reference sequence). The CDR3 length is 13 residues. The ends were cut back, 5 bases at V and 5 bases at J, with 10 bases in the middle.

The rearrangement uses TRBV27 and TRBJ2-5, with D possibly matching TRBD1 (5 bases). The V end was cut by 2 bases, the J end by 5 bases, with 15 bases between. The CDR3 runs 15 residues. Germline V gene lookup returns CDR1 MNHEY and CDR2 SMNVEV (reference sequence). CDR3 nucleotide sequence: TGTGCCAGCAGTTTACGGGCCAGGGTTCGCGAGACCCAGTACTTC. This sequence encodes CASSLRARVRETQYF.

The V call is TRBV5-1, the J call TRBJ2-5, with 13 bases that match TRBD2. The CDR3 consists of 16 residues. Germline CDR1 SGHRS, CDR2 YFSETQ. The trim removed 1 base at V and 2 bases at J, leaving 2 bases unmatched. For the CDR3, the DNA is TGCGCCAGCAGCTTGATGGGACTAGCGGGGCAAGAGACCCAGTACTTC. The encoded protein is CASSLMGLAGQETQYF.